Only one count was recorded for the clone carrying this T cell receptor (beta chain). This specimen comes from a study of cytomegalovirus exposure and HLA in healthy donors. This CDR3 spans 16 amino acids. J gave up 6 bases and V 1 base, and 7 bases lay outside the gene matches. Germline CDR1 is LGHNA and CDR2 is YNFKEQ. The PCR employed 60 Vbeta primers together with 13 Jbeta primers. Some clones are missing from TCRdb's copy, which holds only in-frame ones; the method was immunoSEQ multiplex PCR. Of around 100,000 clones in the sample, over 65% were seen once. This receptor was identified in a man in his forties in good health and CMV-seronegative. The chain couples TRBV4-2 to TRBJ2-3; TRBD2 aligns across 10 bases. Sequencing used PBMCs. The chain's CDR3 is CASSQVAGGSMDTQYF. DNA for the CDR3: TGTGCCAGCAGCCAAGTAGCGGGGGGAAGTATGGATACGCAGTATTTT.